A selection of T cell receptor beta chains follows, all from one sample in a study of patients and donors after allogeneic stem cell transplantation. MiXCR, applied by TCRdb to the RT-PCR reads, yields one record per CDR3 protein. The sample includes hundreds of thousands of distinct CDR3 sequences, around 16% of them seen just once. The sample taken for sequencing was blood, either unsorted or a sorted T cell fraction (not recorded which). Source of these receptors: a human donor who was either an allogeneic HSCT recipient or a stem cell or donor lymphocyte infusion donor (not recorded which). It is not recorded whose cells these are; they may come from a transplant donor. CDR3s include the opening cysteine and the closing phenylalanine or tryptophan. The order of the fields is clone size, V gene, D gene, J gene, CDR3 DNA, CDR3 protein. D genes are given only for firm matches. Rows may omit the clone size; those that give it use once, few, many or a size class.

size: NA; V: TRBV20-1; D: TRBD2; J: TRBJ2-2; DNA: TGCAGTGCTAGAGAGTCTAGCGGGTTTCCTTACACCGGGGAGCTGTTTTTT; CDR3: CSARESSGFPYTGELFF
size: many; V: TRBV12-3/TRBV12-4; D: NA; J: TRBJ2-2; DNA: TGTGCCAGCAGTTTACCCGGTCACCTCACCGGGGAGCTGTTTTTT; CDR3: CASSLPGHLTGELFF
size: NA; V: TRBV6-1; D: TRBD2; J: TRBJ2-3; DNA: TGTGCCAGCAGAGGAGCGGGGGGGCGCCCCACAGATACGCAGTATTTT; CDR3: CASRGAGGRPTDTQYF
size: few; V: TRBV20-1; D: NA; J: TRBJ2-3; DNA: TGCAGTGGAGGCGGCTCCACAGATACGCAGTATTTT; CDR3: CSGGGSTDTQYF
size: NA; V: TRBV7-2; D: NA; J: TRBJ2-1; DNA: TGTGCCAGCAGGCGGACACCCTACAATGAGCAGTTCTTC; CDR3: CASRRTPYNEQFF
size: NA; V: TRBV6-5; D: NA; J: TRBJ2-3; DNA: TGTGCCAGCGTCGGCGTACTAGGAGGGTATTTT; CDR3: CASVGVLGGYF
size: NA; V: TRBV6-4; D: NA; J: TRBJ2-3; DNA: TGTGCCAGCAGTGACCGAGGGGCTAGCACAGATACGCAGTATTTT; CDR3: CASSDRGASTDTQYF
size: few; V: TRBV4-1; D: NA; J: TRBJ1-1; DNA: TGCGCCAGCAGCCTCCGAGGGCCGCCCGAAGCTTTCTTT; CDR3: CASSLRGPPEAFF
size: many; V: TRBV7-9; D: NA; J: TRBJ2-2; DNA: TGTGCCAGCAGCGCTACCGGGGAGCTGTTTTTT; CDR3: CASSATGELFF
size: NA; V: TRBV4-2; D: NA; J: TRBJ2-3; DNA: TGTGCCAGCAGCCAAGATTCCAGTGGGGTTGATACGCAGTATTTT; CDR3: CASSQDSSGVDTQYF
size: few; V: TRBV6-1; D: NA; J: TRBJ2-2; DNA: TGTGCCAGCATCCCCAGGGGGGGGGCGGAAACCGGGGAGCTGTTTTTT; CDR3: CASIPRGGAETGELFF
size: NA; V: TRBV24-1; D: NA; J: TRBJ2-7; DNA: TGTGCCACCAGTGATTCCGGGACCCGCTACGAGCAGTACTTC; CDR3: CATSDSGTRYEQYF
size: many; V: TRBV20-1; D: NA; J: TRBJ1-2; DNA: TGCAGTGCTAGACGGGCAGCTACTAACTATGGCTACACCTTC; CDR3: CSARRAATNYGYTF
size: few; V: TRBV5-6; D: NA; J: TRBJ2-7; DNA: TGTGCCAGCAGCTTGAGGACTCCCTCCCGCCCCACTCTCGAGCAGTACTTC; CDR3: CASSLRTPSRPTLEQYF
size: few; V: TRBV24-1; D: NA; J: TRBJ1-2; DNA: TGTGCCACCAGCAGTCCCGGCTTCTATGGCTACACCTTC; CDR3: CATSSPGFYGYTF
size: NA; V: TRBV20-1; D: NA; J: TRBJ2-5; DNA: TGCAGTGCTAGAGTTCGGGAGACCCAGTACTTC; CDR3: CSARVRETQYF
size: few; V: TRBV4-1; D: TRBD2; J: TRBJ2-5; DNA: TGCGCCAGCAGGCCAAGGACTAGCGGCTACCAAGAGACCCAGTACTTC; CDR3: CASRPRTSGYQETQYF